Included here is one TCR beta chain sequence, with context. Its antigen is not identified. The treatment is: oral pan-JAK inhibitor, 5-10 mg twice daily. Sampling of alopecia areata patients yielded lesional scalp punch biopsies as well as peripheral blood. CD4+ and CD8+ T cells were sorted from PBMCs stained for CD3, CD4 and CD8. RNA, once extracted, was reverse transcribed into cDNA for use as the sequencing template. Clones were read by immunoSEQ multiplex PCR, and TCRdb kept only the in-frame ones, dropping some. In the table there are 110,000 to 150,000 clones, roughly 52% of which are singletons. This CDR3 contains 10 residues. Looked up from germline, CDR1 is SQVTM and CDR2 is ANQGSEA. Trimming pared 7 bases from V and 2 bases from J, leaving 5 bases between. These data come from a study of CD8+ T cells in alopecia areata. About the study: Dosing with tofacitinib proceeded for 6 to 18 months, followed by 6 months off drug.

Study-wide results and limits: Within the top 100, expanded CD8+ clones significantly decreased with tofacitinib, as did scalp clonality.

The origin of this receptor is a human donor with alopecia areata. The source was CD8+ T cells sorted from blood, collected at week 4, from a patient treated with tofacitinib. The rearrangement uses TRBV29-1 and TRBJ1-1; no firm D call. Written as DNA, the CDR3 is TGCAGCGCACTTAACACTGAAGCTTTCTTT. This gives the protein CSALNTEAFF. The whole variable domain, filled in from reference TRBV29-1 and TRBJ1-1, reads SAVISQKPSRDICQRGTSLTIQCQVDSQVTMMFWYRQQPGQSLTLIATANQGSEATYESGFVIDKFPISRPNLTFSTLTVSNMSPEDSSIYLCSALNTEAFFGQGTRLTVV.